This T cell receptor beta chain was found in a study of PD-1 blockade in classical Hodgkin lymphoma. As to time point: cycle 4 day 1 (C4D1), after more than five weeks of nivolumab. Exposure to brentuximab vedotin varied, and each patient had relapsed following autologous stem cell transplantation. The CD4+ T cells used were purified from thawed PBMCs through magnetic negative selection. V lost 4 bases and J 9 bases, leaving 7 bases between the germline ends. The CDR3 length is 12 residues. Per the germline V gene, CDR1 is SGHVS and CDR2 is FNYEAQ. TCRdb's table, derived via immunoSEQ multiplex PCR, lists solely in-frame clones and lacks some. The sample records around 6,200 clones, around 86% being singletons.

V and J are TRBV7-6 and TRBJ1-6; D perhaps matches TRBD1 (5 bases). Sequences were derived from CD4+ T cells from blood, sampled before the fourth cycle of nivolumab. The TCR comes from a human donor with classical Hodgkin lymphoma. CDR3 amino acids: CASSSGGSPLHF. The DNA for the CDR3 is TGTGCCAGCAGCTCCGGGGGTTCACCCCTCCACTTT.